A single sample gave rise to the 27 T cell receptor beta chains below, sequenced in a study of cytomegalovirus exposure and HLA in healthy donors. This PCR relied on a set of 60 Vbeta primers and 13 Jbeta primers. TCRdb's copy holds only in-frame clones and misses some; the assay was immunoSEQ multiplex PCR. The sample lists 200,000 or so clones, around 81% seen once, with roughly 2.1% in the top ten. The sample consisted of PBMCs. These receptors all come from a woman aged 18-29 years in good health and CMV-seropositive.

The CDR3 DNA reads as TGCAGCGTCGGGGGACAGGGGGCCGGAGAGACCCAGTACTTC. Translating it yields CSVGGQGAGETQYF. The genes are TRBV29-1 and TRBJ2-5; TRBD1 matches at 12 bases. The V gene's germline CDR1 is SQVTM and CDR2 ANQGSEA. V was pared by 6 bases and J by 4 bases, with 6 bases of the junction left unmatched. The length of the CDR3 is 14 residues. Full variable domain (outside the CDR3, taken from reference TRBV29-1 and TRBJ2-5): SAVISQKPSRDICQRGTSLTIQCQVDSQVTMMFWYRQQPGQSLTLIATANQGSEATYESGFVIDKFPISRPNLTFSTLTVSNMSPEDSSIYLCSVGGQGAGETQYFGPGTRLLVL.

The V and J genes are TRBV5-1 and TRBJ2-2, with 7 positions matching TRBD1. V gave up 0 bases and J gave up 5 bases; unmatched junction bases: 7. Germline V gives CDR1 SGHRS, CDR2 YFSETQ. The CDR3 is made up of 16 amino acids. Here the CDR3 DNA reads TGCGCCAGCAGCTTGGTAGGGGGCGCAAAAACCGGGGAGCTGTTTTTT. Translated: CASSLVGGAKTGELFF.

J is TRBJ1-2 and V is TRBV6-5; no definite D call. The CDR3 spans 13 residues. Germline assignment: CDR1 MNHEY and CDR2 SVGAGI. Between the trimmed V and J ends, which lost 4 bases and 4 bases, there was a span of 10 bases. The CDR3: CASSSTPTYGYTF. DNA of the CDR3: TGTGCCAGCAGTTCGACACCCACCTATGGCTACACCTTC.

The chain combines TRBV19 with TRBJ1-1; 11 bases map to TRBD1. The length of the CDR3 is 14 residues. Germline values: CDR1 LNHDA, CDR2 SQIVND (reference sequence). Trimming removed 10 bases from V and 6 bases from J; junction bases left unmatched: 10. CDR3 DNA sequence: TGTGCCACCAGGGGACAGGGGGATATCGCTGAAGCTTTCTTT. Its translation: CATRGQGDIAEAFF.

In its sample, this clone was seen a few times. The CDR3 sequence is CASSDRSHEGGYTF. The CDR3 coding sequence is TGTGCCAGCAGTGACCGCAGTCATGAGGGTGGCTACACCTTC. The rearrangement uses TRBV2 and TRBJ1-2; D remains unclear. V dropped 3 bases and J dropped 7 bases, with 15 bases sitting between them. Germline CDR1 is SNHLY and CDR2 is FYNNEI. The CDR3 totals 14 residues.

This chain joins TRBV7-3 and TRBJ2-1; TRBD2 matches at 12 bases. Looked up from germline, CDR1 is SGHTA and CDR2 is FQGTGA. CDR3 length: 16 residues. V was pared by 1 base and J by 6 bases, with 4 bases of the junction left unmatched. The CDR3 DNA follows: TGTGCCAGCAGCTTAATCGCTAGCGGGGGGGCCAATGAGCAGTTCTTC. It translates to CASSLIASGGANEQFF.

This sequence joins TRBV9 and TRBJ2-3; TRBD1 aligns across 7 bases. J gave up 2 bases and V 1 base, and 7 bases lay outside the gene matches. CDR3 length: 16 residues. In germline, CDR1 is SGDLS, CDR2 YYNGEE. The CDR3 here is CASSVIGDRYTDTQYF. DNA for the CDR3: TGTGCCAGCAGCGTAATCGGGGACAGATACACAGATACGCAGTATTTT.

J is TRBJ2-1 and V is TRBV19, with 13 bases lining up with TRBD2. The CDR3 loop spans 17 amino acids. V dropped 5 bases and J dropped 3; count of bases not matched to a gene: 7. The germline V gene encodes CDR1 LNHDA and CDR2 SQIVND (reference sequence). CDR3 bases: TGTGCCAGTAGTCCCGCGAGACTAGCGGGGGGCTACAATGAGCAGTTCTTC. This encodes CASSPARLAGGYNEQFF.

The chain is built from TRBV30 and TRBJ2-3; 8 nucleotides match TRBD2. V gave up 3 bases and J gave up 4 bases; unmatched junction bases: 9. Germline-derived CDR1 and CDR2 are GTSNPN and SVGIG (reference sequence). This CDR3 is built from 15 residues. CDR3 sequence: CAWRVGSGGADTQYF. CDR3 nucleotides: TGTGCCTGGAGAGTCGGATCCGGGGGGGCAGATACGCAGTATTTT.

The chain uses TRBV28 and TRBJ2-7, with D possibly TRBD2 on 6 matching bases. The germline V gene encodes CDR1 MDHEN and CDR2 SYDVKM. The V gene lost 4 bases and the J gene lost 2 bases, with 15 bases spanning the gap. The CDR3 contains 15 residues. The CDR3 sequence is CASSSPLRRAYEQYF. CDR3 DNA: TGTGCCAGCAGTTCTCCCCTGCGGAGGGCCTACGAGCAGTACTTC. Using reference TRBV28 and TRBJ2-7 for the parts outside the CDR3, the full variable domain is DVKVTQSSRYLVKRTGEKVFLECVQDMDHENMFWYRQDPGLGLRLIYFSYDVKMKEKGDIPEGYSVSREKKERFSLILESASTNQTSMYLCASSSPLRRAYEQYFGPGTRLTVT.

This rearrangement joins TRBV6-5 to TRBJ1-2, with D unresolved. The CDR3 sequence is 15 residues long. CDR1 is MNHEY and CDR2 is SVGAGI in the germline V gene. Trimming took off 8 bases at V and 0 bases at J, with 16 bases between the two ends. The CDR3 here is CASSLLPQTNYGYTF. CDR3 DNA sequence: TGTGCCAGCTCCTTACTGCCACAGACTAACTATGGCTACACCTTC.

This sequence joins TRBV9 and TRBJ2-2, with 10 bases that match TRBD1. Per the germline V gene, CDR1 is SGDLS and CDR2 is YYNGEE. The V and J ends lost 0 bases and 6 bases, in that order; junction bases with no gene match: 5. The CDR3 sequence is 16 residues long. The CDR3 nucleotides are TGTGCCAGCAGCGTAGCGACAGGGGGCGTTTCCGGGGAGCTGTTTTTT. Encoded protein: CASSVATGGVSGELFF.

This clone was picked up a small number of times. V and J are TRBV11-2 and TRBJ2-1; no clear D gene. The CDR3 runs 15 residues. V was cut by 0 bases and J by 0 bases, with 6 bases left in between. The germline CDR1 and CDR2 sequences are SGHAT and FQNNGV. The DNA for the CDR3 is TGTGCCAGCAGCTTAGAAACGAGCTCCTACAATGAGCAGTTCTTC. As protein: CASSLETSSYNEQFF.

V is TRBV2 and J is TRBJ2-5, with 9 bases lining up with TRBD2. This CDR3 contains 15 residues. J gave up 4 bases and V 8 bases, and 11 bases lay outside the gene matches. Germline CDR1 and CDR2: SNHLY and FYNNEI. The CDR3 here is CASSLTSGTGETQYF. The CDR3, as DNA: TGTGCCAGCTCTCTGACTAGCGGAACTGGAGAGACCCAGTACTTC.

This clone is a singleton in its sample. The CDR3 nucleotides are TGTGCCAGTCCTCGGGGGCGGGGGGACACCGGGGAGCTGTTTTTT. Translated: CASPRGRGDTGELFF. The rearrangement links TRBV6-1 to TRBJ2-2, with TRBD2 identical over 8 bases. V lost 9 bases and J lost 3; bases outside the gene matches: 9. Germline V gene lookup returns CDR1 MNHNS and CDR2 SASEGT. The CDR3 length is 15 residues.

Note on this clone: The same CDR3 arises from other DNA sequences in this sample as well. The CDR3 protein is CASSLGLQETQYF. The CDR3 nucleotides are TGTGCCAGCAGCTTAGGGCTCCAAGAGACCCAGTACTTC. The J gene is TRBJ2-5, the V gene TRBV7-9; D remains ambiguous. The CDR3 covers 13 residues. Between the trimmed V and J ends, which lost 1 base and 1 base, there was a span of 4 bases. From germline, CDR1 is SEHNR and CDR2 FQNEAQ (reference sequence).

This chain links TRBV28 with TRBJ1-5; 9 bases agree with TRBD1. The junction had 15 bases not matched to a gene; V was cut back by 6 bases and J by 6 bases. The V gene's germline CDR1 is MDHEN and CDR2 SYDVKM. The CDR3 totals 17 residues. The CDR3 reads CASSGGFTGGVGQPQHF. In DNA form, the CDR3 reads TGTGCCAGCAGCGGCGGATTTACAGGGGGCGTCGGTCAGCCCCAGCATTTT.

The V and J genes are TRBV5-4 and TRBJ2-5; 8 bases are a match to TRBD1. Germline CDR1 is SGHNT and CDR2 is YYREEE (reference sequence). V shed 1 base, J shed 6 bases, and the junction held 14 bases outside the gene matches. The CDR3 is 17 amino acids. The CDR3 region has the DNA TGTGCCAGCAGCTTGAGAGCACGGGACAGGTTTGGGCAGACCCAGTACTTC. Its protein is CASSLRARDRFGQTQYF.

The chain links TRBV28 to TRBJ1-3; the D gene is possibly TRBD1 (5 bases). Trimming pared 0 bases from V and 3 bases from J, leaving 12 bases between. The germline V gene has CDR1 MDHEN and CDR2 SYDVKM. This CDR3 has 16 residues. The CDR3 nucleotides are TGTGCCAGCAGTTTATGGGGGGGAGCGGGTGGAAACACCATATATTTT. Translating it yields CASSLWGGAGGNTIYF.

The V gene is TRBV11-2, the J gene TRBJ2-1; TRBD2 is a possible D gene (6 bases). Trimming shortened V by 3 bases and J by 4 bases, and 10 bases separated the two germline ends. Per the germline V gene, CDR1 is SGHAT and CDR2 is FQNNGV. The CDR3 extends over 14 amino acids. The CDR3, as DNA: TGTGCCAGCAGCTTCCGGGACTCATACAATGAGCAGTTCTTC. This gives the protein CASSFRDSYNEQFF.

The chain uses TRBV7-3 and TRBJ2-2; 8 bases are shared with TRBD1. The CDR3 loop spans 16 amino acids. J was trimmed by 4 bases and V by 3 bases; bases with no gene match: 7. Germline CDR1 reads SGHTA; CDR2 reads FQGTGA. This CDR3 is CASSFLGQGVTGELFF. CDR3 bases: TGTGCCAGCAGCTTTCTTGGACAGGGCGTCACCGGGGAGCTGTTTTTT. Combining the CDR3 with reference TRBV7-3 and TRBJ2-2 gives the whole variable domain GAGVSQTPSNKVTEKGKYVELRCDPISGHTALYWYRQSLGQGPEFLIYFQGTGAADDSGLPNDRFFAVRPEGSVSTLKIQRTERGDSAVYLCASSFLGQGVTGELFFGEGSRLTVL.

This clone has a handful of counts. V and J are TRBV7-3 and TRBJ2-2; 11 nucleotides agree with TRBD1. The CDR3 has 15 residues. CDR1 SGHTA and CDR2 FQGTGA come from the germline V gene. J was trimmed by 4 bases and V by 6 bases; bases with no gene match: 4. The CDR3 nucleotides read TGTGCCAGCAGTTACGGGACAGGGGGCACCGGGGAGCTGTTTTTT. This sequence encodes CASSYGTGGTGELFF.

The chain couples TRBV4-3 to TRBJ2-2; D remains ambiguous. The germline gives CDR1 LGHNA, CDR2 YSLEER. Trimming shortened V by 3 bases and J by 0 bases, and 5 bases separated the two germline ends. The CDR3 is 14 amino acids. In DNA form, the CDR3 reads TGCGCCAGCAGCCATTATGCGAACACCGGGGAGCTGTTTTTT. Protein sequence: CASSHYANTGELFF.

The V and J genes are TRBV30 and TRBJ1-1; a possible D gene is TRBD1 (5 bases). The V gene lost 3 bases and the J gene lost 3 bases, with 14 bases spanning the gap. Germline-derived CDR1 and CDR2 are GTSNPN and SVGIG (reference sequence). The CDR3 has 14 residues. CDR3 loop: CAWRDNLKDTEAFF. The CDR3 DNA reads TGTGCCTGGAGGGACAATCTAAAGGACACTGAAGCTTTCTTT.

The chain employs TRBV28 and TRBJ2-7; 7 nucleotides agree with TRBD2. The CDR3 covers 19 residues. Germline CDR1 reads MDHEN; CDR2 reads SYDVKM. V gave up 3 bases and J gave up 5 bases; unmatched junction bases: 22. The DNA for the CDR3 is TGTGCCAGCAGTTTTGGGCTAGCGGACCTATCTCTCAAGGGCCACGAGCAGTACTTC. Translating gives CASSFGLADLSLKGHEQYF.

This clone was detected only a few times. This chain connects TRBV30 to TRBJ1-2, with 7 bases lining up with TRBD1. The junction had 6 bases not matched to a gene; V was cut back by 1 base and J by 4 bases. CDR1 GTSNPN and CDR2 SVGIG come from the germline V gene (reference sequence). The CDR3 covers 14 residues. The CDR3 nucleotides read TGTGCCTGGAGTGCCTTGGGGACAGTCTATGGCTACACCTTC. Encoded protein: CAWSALGTVYGYTF.

The chain is built from TRBV7-2 and TRBJ1-5; 9 bases line up with TRBD1. Germline CDR1 and CDR2: SGHTA and FQGNSA. The CDR3 is made up of 14 amino acids. Trimming at V came to 3 bases and at J to 7 bases, leaving 4 bases not matched to a gene. CDR3 sequence reads: CASSFTGGSQPQHF. As DNA, the CDR3 is TGTGCCAGCAGCTTTACAGGGGGCAGCCAGCCCCAGCATTTT.